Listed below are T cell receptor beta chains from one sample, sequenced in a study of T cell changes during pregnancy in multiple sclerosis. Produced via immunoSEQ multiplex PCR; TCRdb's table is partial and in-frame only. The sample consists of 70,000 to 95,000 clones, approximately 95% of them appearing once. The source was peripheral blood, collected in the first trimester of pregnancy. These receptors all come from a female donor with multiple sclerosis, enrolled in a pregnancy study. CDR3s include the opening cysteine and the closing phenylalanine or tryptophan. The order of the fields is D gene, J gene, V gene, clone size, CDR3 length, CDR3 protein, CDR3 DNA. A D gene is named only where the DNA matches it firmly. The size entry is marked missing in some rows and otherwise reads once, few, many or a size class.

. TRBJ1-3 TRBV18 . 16 CASSPLDTVAGNTIYF TGTGCCAGCTCACCACTCGACACAGTCGCTGGAAACACCATATATTTT
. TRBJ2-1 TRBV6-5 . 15 CASSYLSGERGEQFF TGTGCCAGCAGTTACTTGTCGGGGGAAAGGGGTGAGCAGTTCTTC
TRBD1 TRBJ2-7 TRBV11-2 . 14 CASSPAGQGYEQYF TGTGCCAGCAGCCCCGCGGGACAGGGATACGAGCAGTACTTC
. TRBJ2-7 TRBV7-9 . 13 CASSNGLVYEQYF TGTGCCAGCAGCAACGGACTCGTCTACGAGCAGTACTTC
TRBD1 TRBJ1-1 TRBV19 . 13 CASTSRQGSEAFF TGTGCCAGTACCTCGAGACAGGGGTCTGAAGCTTTCTTT
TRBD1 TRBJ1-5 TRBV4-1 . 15 CASSQDGQGNQPQHF TGCGCCAGCAGCCAAGACGGACAGGGCAATCAGCCCCAGCATTTT
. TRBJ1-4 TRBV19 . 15 CASSPVQGKNEKLFF TGTGCCAGTAGTCCCGTTCAGGGCAAGAATGAAAAACTGTTTTTT
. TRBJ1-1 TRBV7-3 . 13 CASSVTENTEAFF TGTGCCAGCAGCGTTACAGAGAACACTGAAGCTTTCTTT
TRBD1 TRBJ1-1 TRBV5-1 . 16 CASSELQGASTTEAFF TGCGCCAGCAGCGAATTACAGGGGGCGTCGACCACTGAAGCTTTCTTT
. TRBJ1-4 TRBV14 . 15 CASSQDSRMDEKLFF TGTGCCAGCAGCCAAGATTCCAGAATGGATGAAAAACTGTTTTTT
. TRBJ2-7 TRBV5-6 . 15 CASSHTGLLYYEQYF TGTGCCAGCAGCCATACGGGACTTCTCTACTACGAGCAGTACTTC
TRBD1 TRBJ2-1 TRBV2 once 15 CASRQGASSYNEQFF TGTGCCAGCAGACAGGGGGCGAGCTCCTACAATGAGCAGTTCTTC
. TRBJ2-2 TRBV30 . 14 CAWRLTGNTGELFF TGTGCCTGGAGGCTAACAGGGAACACCGGGGAGCTGTTTTTT
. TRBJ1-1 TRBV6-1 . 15 CASSEVYRVDTEAFF TGTGCCAGCAGTGAAGTATACAGGGTGGACACTGAAGCTTTCTTT
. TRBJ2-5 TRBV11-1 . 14 CASSLHRERETQYF TGTGCCAGCAGCTTACATCGGGAAAGGGAGACCCAGTACTTC
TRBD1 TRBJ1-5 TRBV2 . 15 CASRSGTGRNQPQHF TGTGCCAGCAGGTCCGGGACAGGGAGGAATCAGCCCCAGCATTTT
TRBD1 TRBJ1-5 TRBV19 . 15 CASRLQGGRTEPQHF TGTGCCAGTAGATTACAGGGGGGGAGGACGGAGCCCCAGCATTTT
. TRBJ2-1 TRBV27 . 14 CASSFIQGYNEQFF TGTGCCAGCAGTTTTATTCAGGGTTACAATGAGCAGTTCTTC
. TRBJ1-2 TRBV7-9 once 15 CASSLPTGAGYGYTF TGTGCCAGCAGCTTACCAACCGGGGCGGGATATGGCTACACCTTC
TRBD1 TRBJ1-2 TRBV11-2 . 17 CASRPNLGTGTRHGYTF TGTGCCAGCAGACCCAACCTCGGGACAGGGACTAGACATGGCTACACCTTC
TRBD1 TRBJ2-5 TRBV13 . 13 CASSTDRGETQYF TGTGCCAGCAGCACCGACAGGGGGGAGACCCAGTACTTC
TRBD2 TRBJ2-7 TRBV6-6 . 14 CASSLAGGPYEQYF TGTGCCAGCAGTCTAGCGGGGGGTCCCTACGAGCAGTACTTC
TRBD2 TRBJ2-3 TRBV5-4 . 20 CASSSGGLAGGNPSTDTQYF TGTGCCAGCAGCTCCGGGGGCTTAGCGGGGGGAAACCCTAGCACAGATACGCAGTATTTT
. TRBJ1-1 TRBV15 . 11 CATTVSGEAFF TGTGCCACCACTGTTTCAGGTGAAGCTTTCTTT
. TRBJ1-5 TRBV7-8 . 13 CASSNREGQPQHF TGTGCCAGCAGCAACCGAGAGGGACAGCCCCAGCATTTT
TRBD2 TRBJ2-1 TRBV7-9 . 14 CASSGGADYNEQFF TGTGCCAGCTCCGGGGGGGCCGATTACAATGAGCAGTTCTTC
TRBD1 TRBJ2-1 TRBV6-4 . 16 CASSDIGTGSYNEQFF TGTGCCAGCAGTGACATTGGGACAGGGTCTTACAATGAGCAGTTCTTC
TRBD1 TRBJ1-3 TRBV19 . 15 CASSYTTGLGNTIYF TGTGCCAGTAGCTACACGACAGGGCTGGGAAACACCATATATTTT
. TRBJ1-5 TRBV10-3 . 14 CAINTGDSNQPQHF TGTGCCATCAACACAGGAGACAGCAATCAGCCCCAGCATTTT
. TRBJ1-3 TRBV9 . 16 CASSVAGGGTGNTIYF TGTGCCAGCAGCGTAGCTGGGGGAGGGACTGGAAACACCATATATTTT
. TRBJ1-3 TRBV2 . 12 CASTRTGNTIYF TGTGCCAGCACCCGGACAGGAAACACCATATATTTT
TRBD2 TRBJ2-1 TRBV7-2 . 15 CASSFGSGGSDEQFF TGTGCCAGCAGCTTCGGTAGCGGGGGGTCCGATGAGCAGTTCTTC
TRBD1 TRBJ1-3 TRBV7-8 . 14 CASSLGTGGNTIYF TGTGCCAGCAGCTTAGGGACAGGGGGAAACACCATATATTTT
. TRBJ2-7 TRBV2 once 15 CASSEGGEWVYEQYF TGTGCCAGCAGTGAAGGGGGGGAGTGGGTCTACGAGCAGTACTTC
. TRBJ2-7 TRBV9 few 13 CASSAGSGGEQYF TGTGCCAGCAGCGCCGGGAGCGGAGGCGAGCAGTACTTC
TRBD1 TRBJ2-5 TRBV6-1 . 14 CASSVGTDAETQYF TGTGCCAGCAGTGTAGGGACAGACGCCGAGACCCAGTACTTC
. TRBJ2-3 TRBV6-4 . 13 CASSERPEDTQYF TGTGCCAGCAGTGAGCGGCCCGAAGATACGCAGTATTTT
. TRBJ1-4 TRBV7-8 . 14 CASSLVRDYEKLFF TGTGCCAGCAGCTTAGTCCGGGACTACGAAAAACTGTTTTTT